The 18 T cell receptor beta chains given below trace back to one sample, sequenced in a study of shared clonotypes between healthy human individuals. Clones were read by immunoSEQ multiplex PCR, and TCRdb kept only the in-frame ones, dropping some. The table has millions of clones, about 92% seen once; the top ten hold around 1.7%. Naive-designated CD8 cells lacked CD45RO, were positively enriched for CCR7, and omitted terminally differentiated effector memory CD45RA+ cells. Sequencing was performed on naive CD8+ T cells from PBMCs. All receptors come from a man in his late teens or twenties in good health. Some clones in this sample may be carry-over from other donors' samples.

This sequence joins TRBV27 and TRBJ1-2; the D gene is possibly TRBD1 (5 bases). The CDR3 consists of 16 residues. V was clipped by 6 bases and J by 8 bases, with 25 bases between them. Germline CDR1 is MNHEY and CDR2 is SMNVEV (reference sequence). The CDR3 spells CASSVTLITGPEGYTF. For the CDR3, the DNA is TGTGCCAGCAGCGTCACCCTCATTACAGGTCCGGAGGGCTACACCTTC.

This chain uses TRBV30 with TRBJ2-5; D possibly uses TRBD1 or TRBD2 (5 bases each). The CDR3 is made up of 14 amino acids. Trimming took 2 bases from V and 4 from J, leaving 14 bases between them. Germline assignment: CDR1 GTSNPN and CDR2 SVGIG (reference sequence). For the CDR3, the DNA is TGTGCCTGGAGTTTTGGGGGAAGGGGAGAGACCCAGTACTTC. Its translation is CAWSFGGRGETQYF.

V usage is TRBV30 and J usage is TRBJ1-2; the D is unclear. Trimming stripped 2 bases from V and 8 bases from J, with 21 bases between. In germline, CDR1 is GTSNPN, CDR2 SVGIG (reference sequence). The CDR3 runs 15 residues. The CDR3 bases are TGTGCCTGGAGTCAATTGACGAGGGCTTCGCCCGGCTACACCTTC. This codes for CAWSQLTRASPGYTF.

The chain is built from TRBV28 and TRBJ2-1; D is perhaps TRBD2 (7 bases). CDR3 size: 15 residues. Germline CDR1 reads MDHEN; CDR2 reads SYDVKM. V dropped 2 bases and J dropped 6 bases, with 14 bases sitting between them. CDR3 nucleotide sequence: TGTGCCAGCAGTTTAGTAGGGGGGGCCCTCAATGAGCAGTTCTTC. Its protein product is CASSLVGGALNEQFF. The variable domain in full, completed from reference TRBV28 and TRBJ2-1, reads DVKVTQSSRYLVKRTGEKVFLECVQDMDHENMFWYRQDPGLGLRLIYFSYDVKMKEKGDIPEGYSVSREKKERFSLILESASTNQTSMYLCASSLVGGALNEQFFGPGTRLTVL.

The chain combines TRBV4-3 with TRBJ2-1; possible D gene TRBD2, 6 bases. Germline values: CDR1 LGHNA, CDR2 YSLEER. Trimming stripped 0 bases from V and 15 bases from J, with 15 bases between. The CDR3 runs 13 residues. This chain's CDR3 is CASSQEPWGESFF. The CDR3 DNA reads TGCGCCAGCAGCCAAGAGCCTTGGGGGGAGTCGTTCTTC.

The chain employs TRBV27 and TRBJ1-1, with D possibly TRBD1 on 5 matching bases. Trimming took off 2 bases at V and 0 bases at J, with 10 bases between the two ends. This CDR3 region has 15 residues. Germline CDR1 and CDR2: MNHEY and SMNVEV (reference sequence). The CDR3 region is CASSLRQSLNTEAFF. DNA of the CDR3: TGTGCCAGCAGTTTACGACAGTCCCTGAACACTGAAGCTTTCTTT.

The rearrangement uses TRBV28 and TRBJ1-5, with a tentative D call TRBD1 (6 bases). CDR3 length equals 13 residues. CDR1 is MDHEN and CDR2 is SYDVKM in the germline V gene. Trimming stripped 8 bases from V and 6 bases from J, with 14 bases between. The CDR3 DNA sequence: TGTGCCAGCCGACAGGAGGGGAGTCAGCCCCAGCATTTT. This sequence encodes CASRQEGSQPQHF. Supplemented by reference TRBV28 and TRBJ1-5, the full variable domain reads DVKVTQSSRYLVKRTGEKVFLECVQDMDHENMFWYRQDPGLGLRLIYFSYDVKMKEKGDIPEGYSVSREKKERFSLILESASTNQTSMYLCASRQEGSQPQHFGDGTRLSIL.

This chain joins TRBV6-6 and TRBJ2-7, with D possibly being TRBD2 (6 bases). Between the trimmed V and J ends, which lost 7 bases and 4 bases, there was a span of 14 bases. Germline V gives CDR1 MNHNY, CDR2 SVGAGI (reference sequence). This CDR3 has 13 residues. CDR3 DNA: TGTGCCAGCACCTTAGGAGGGAGGTACGAGCAGTACTTC. Translated: CASTLGGRYEQYF.

This chain uses TRBV9 with TRBJ2-2; 12 bases are a match to TRBD2. J gave up 7 bases and V 4 bases, and 17 bases lay outside the gene matches. The germline gives CDR1 SGDLS, CDR2 YYNGEE. The CDR3 contains 19 residues. The CDR3 sequence: CASSLSGGLAGGSVGELFF. CDR3 bases: TGTGCCAGCAGCCTATCGGGCGGGCTAGCGGGAGGGTCGGTCGGGGAGCTGTTTTTT.

The chain links TRBV7-9 to TRBJ1-2; TRBD1 might be the D (5 bases). Germline CDR1 reads SEHNR; CDR2 reads FQNEAQ (reference sequence). CDR3 size: 12 residues. Trimming shortened V by 2 bases and J by 6 bases, and 7 bases separated the two germline ends. The CDR3 region has the DNA TGTGCCAGCAGCTTAAAAGGGGATGGCTACACCTTC. Translation: CASSLKGDGYTF. Variable domain in full (rest from reference TRBV7-9 and TRBJ1-2): DTGVSQNPRHKITKRGQNVTFRCDPISEHNRLYWYRQTLGQGPEFLTYFQNEAQLEKSRLLSDRFSAERPKGSFSTLEIQRTEQGDSAMYLCASSLKGDGYTFGSGTRLTVV.

V usage is TRBV7-2 and J usage is TRBJ2-7; 9 bases align to TRBD2. Germline CDR1 is SGHTA and CDR2 is FQGNSA. Trimming took 1 base from V and 4 from J; bases not matched to a gene: 2. The CDR3 has 14 amino acids. The CDR3 nucleotides read TGTGCCAGCAGCTTAGGTAGCGGGGGTTACGAGCAGTACTTC. This translates into CASSLGSGGYEQYF.

The rearrangement uses TRBV4-1 and TRBJ1-6, with D possibly TRBD1 on 6 matching bases. CDR1 is MGHRA, CDR2 YSYEKL, per germline. V lost 1 base, J lost 0 bases, and 10 bases lay in between. This CDR3 has 17 amino acids. CDR3 in amino acids: CASSQADSSSYNSPLHF. The CDR3 nucleotides read TGCGCCAGCAGCCAAGCGGACAGCAGCTCCTATAATTCACCCCTCCACTTT.

V and J are TRBV28 and TRBJ1-5; D is unresolved. Germline CDR1 MDHEN, CDR2 SYDVKM. This CDR3 is built from 13 residues. The V and J ends lost 6 bases and 2 bases respectively, with 8 bases between them. The CDR3 sequence: CASSQHRNQPQHF. DNA for the CDR3: TGTGCCAGCAGCCAACATCGCAATCAGCCCCAGCATTTT.

A word on this clone: Other DNA sequences within the sample encode an identical CDR3. This chain links TRBV5-6 with TRBJ2-2; D ambiguous. Looked up from germline, CDR1 is SGHDT and CDR2 is YYEEEE. This CDR3 contains 13 residues. Trimming shortened V by 0 bases and J by 4 bases, and 4 bases separated the two germline ends. The CDR3 DNA reads as TGTGCCAGCAGCTTGGGGAGCACCGGGGAGCTGTTTTTT. This sequence encodes CASSLGSTGELFF.

This chain joins TRBV7-9 and TRBJ1-2, with 8 bases that match TRBD1. The CDR3 extends over 15 amino acids. The V segment lost 5 bases and the J segment 4 bases; nucleotides outside the gene matches: 9. CDR1 and CDR2 (germline): SEHNR, FQNEAQ (reference sequence). CDR3 in amino acids: CASSTARQGSYGYTF. CDR3 sequence (DNA): TGTGCCAGCAGCACCGCCCGACAGGGGAGCTATGGCTACACCTTC.

The chain combines TRBV5-5 with TRBJ2-6; D may be TRBD1 (6 bases). The CDR3 length is 19 residues. V was trimmed by 4 bases and J by 0 bases, leaving 20 bases between them. Looked up from germline, CDR1 is SGHKS and CDR2 is YYEKEE (reference sequence). The CDR3 DNA follows: TGTGCCAGCAGCCCGATATGGGGGACACTAAGCTCTGGGGCCAACGTCCTGACTTTC. It yields the protein CASSPIWGTLSSGANVLTF.

As to this clone: The same CDR3 arises from other DNA sequences in this sample as well. This sequence joins TRBV2 and TRBJ2-7; D gene unclear. Per the germline V gene, CDR1 is SNHLY and CDR2 is FYNNEI. The CDR3 totals 12 residues. Trimming cost V 3 bases and J 3 bases, with 6 bases left between them. The CDR3 sequence is CASSEIGYEQYF. The CDR3 region has the DNA TGTGCCAGCAGTGAGATCGGCTACGAGCAGTACTTC. Full variable domain (missing parts from reference TRBV2 and TRBJ2-7): EPEVTQTPSHQVTQMGQEVILRCVPISNHLYFYWYRQILGQKVEFLVSFYNNEISEKSEIFDDQFSVERPDGSNFTLKIRSTKLEDSAMYFCASSEIGYEQYFGPGTRLTVT.

This clone was detected a few times. V and J are TRBV14 and TRBJ1-1; D is uncertain. CDR3 length: 16 residues. Trimming left V 3 bases short and J 2 bases short, with 16 bases between. From germline, CDR1 is SGHDN and CDR2 FVKESK. CDR3 protein: CASSHLRPLVNTEAFF. The DNA of the CDR3 is TGTGCCAGCAGCCATCTGCGGCCCCTTGTCAACACTGAAGCTTTCTTT.